This T cell receptor beta chain was profiled in a study of T cells after yellow fever vaccination. V was trimmed by 5 bases and J by 5 bases, leaving 15 bases between them. Germline CDR1 is SGHTA and CDR2 is FQGNSA. The CDR3 extends over 14 amino acids. TCRdb re-derived calls from the 5' RACE reads in MiXCR, one entry per CDR3 protein. The sample holds 170,000 or so distinct CDR3 sequences; about 6% are singletons and the top ten take less than 3%. This clonotype was recorded many times. This TCR came from a man aged 18 to 29 who received the YFV17D yellow fever vaccine. V is TRBV7-2 and J is TRBJ2-5; D not certain. Sequenced material: CD4+ T cells sorted from PBMCs, taken on the day of the first yellow fever vaccination. The CDR3 DNA follows: TGTGCCAGCAGCCCTCTCCAGGTAGTGGAGACCCAGTACTTC. Encoded protein: CASSPLQVVETQYF.